These T cell receptor beta chains were read from a single sample in a study of early T cells in non-severe SARS-CoV-2 infection. Via MiXCR, TCRdb re-called the 5' RACE reads, giving one row per CDR3 protein. Of tens of thousands of distinct CDR3 sequences in the sample, 8% to 13% are singletons; the top ten hold over 7.5%. Sequencing was performed on whole blood, taken at baseline. All receptors come from an adult who was a healthcare worker with PCR-confirmed SARS-CoV-2 infection or an uninfected control (not recorded which). The CDR3 runs from the conserved cysteine through the conserved F or W. Fields, in order: D gene, J gene, V gene, clone size, CDR3 DNA, CDR3 protein. A D gene is named only where the DNA matches it firmly. Where a row states a size, it is once, few, many or the class of an expanded clone; other rows omit it.

D: TRBD1
J: TRBJ2-7
V: TRBV18
size: many
DNA: TGTGCCAGCTCACCGTTTGGGACAGGAGACTACGAGCAGTACTTC
CDR3: CASSPFGTGDYEQYF

D: NA
J: TRBJ2-7
V: TRBV28
size: NA
DNA: TGTGCCAGCAGTTATGTGGGTCGGTACGAGCAGTACTTC
CDR3: CASSYVGRYEQYF

D: TRBD2
J: TRBJ2-7
V: TRBV2
size: few
DNA: TGTGCCAGCAGTGTATCGCGGGGGGGATACGAGCAGTACTTC
CDR3: CASSVSRGGYEQYF

D: TRBD1
J: TRBJ2-7
V: TRBV7-2
size: NA
DNA: TGTGCCAGCAGCTTAGGCCGGGACAGGTCTACCTACGAGCAGTACTTC
CDR3: CASSLGRDRSTYEQYF

D: TRBD2
J: TRBJ2-2
V: TRBV7-8
size: few
DNA: TGTGCCAGCAGCCCGACTAGCGGGAGATTTGCCGGGGAGCTGTTTTTT
CDR3: CASSPTSGRFAGELFF

D: NA
J: TRBJ2-3
V: TRBV6-1
size: few
DNA: TGTGCCAGCAGTGATTACACAGATACGCAGTATTTT
CDR3: CASSDYTDTQYF

D: TRBD2
J: TRBJ2-3
V: TRBV5-1
size: NA
DNA: TGCGCCAGCAGCTTGGTCGGACTAGCGGGAGGTGCAGATACGCAGTATTTT
CDR3: CASSLVGLAGGADTQYF

D: NA
J: TRBJ2-7
V: TRBV19
size: few
DNA: TGTGCCAGTAGTATCGGGGGTTCCGGGGTAAACGAGCAGTACTTC
CDR3: CASSIGGSGVNEQYF

D: TRBD2
J: TRBJ2-3
V: TRBV7-8
size: NA
DNA: TGTGCCAGCAGCTCTGATGCCCTAGCGGGAGGGCCGATTGCTACGCAGTATTTT
CDR3: CASSSDALAGGPIATQYF

D: NA
J: TRBJ2-1
V: TRBV28
size: few
DNA: TGTGCCAGCAGTTTTTGGCGCACAGGGGGGACTAGGAATGAGCAGTTCTTC
CDR3: CASSFWRTGGTRNEQFF

D: TRBD2
J: TRBJ2-5
V: TRBV5-1
size: many
DNA: TGCGCCAGCAGCTTGCGCGGGAGACTAGTTTTGGGAGAGACCCAGTACTTC
CDR3: CASSLRGRLVLGETQYF

D: NA
J: TRBJ2-7
V: TRBV5-4
size: NA
DNA: TGTGCCAGCAGCTTGGGCCCGAGCGGCGGCGCATACGAGCAGTACTTC
CDR3: CASSLGPSGGAYEQYF

D: NA
J: TRBJ2-7
V: TRBV12-3/TRBV12-4
size: once
DNA: TGTGCCAGCAGTTTAAGGGCACCGGGGGTCTACGAGCAGTACTTC
CDR3: CASSLRAPGVYEQYF

D: NA
J: TRBJ2-5
V: TRBV20-1
size: many
DNA: TGCAGTGCTAGACAGCCACCTCAAGAGACCCAGTACTTC
CDR3: CSARQPPQETQYF

D: NA
J: TRBJ2-5
V: TRBV15
size: few
DNA: TGTGCCACCAGCTCGAGGAATCAAGAGACCCAGTACTTC
CDR3: CATSSRNQETQYF

D: NA
J: TRBJ2-5
V: TRBV10-3
size: NA
DNA: TGTGCCATCAGTGACGTCGGACAAGAGACCCAGTACTTC
CDR3: CAISDVGQETQYF

D: NA
J: TRBJ1-5
V: TRBV19
size: few
DNA: TGTGCCAGTAGTATCCATGCGACTGTCTATAGCAATCAGCCCCAGCATTTT
CDR3: CASSIHATVYSNQPQHF

D: NA
J: TRBJ2-1
V: TRBV5-1
size: few
DNA: TGCGCCAGCAGCTCCGGCAACCGGGGACTGGCGAGAGGTGAGCAGTTCTTC
CDR3: CASSSGNRGLARGEQFF

D: NA
J: TRBJ1-4
V: TRBV12-3/TRBV12-4
size: NA
DNA: TGTGCCAGCAGTTTACGGGATTTCGCTGAAAAACTGTTTTTT
CDR3: CASSLRDFAEKLFF

D: NA
J: TRBJ2-2
V: TRBV20-1
size: NA
DNA: TGCAGTGCTAGGCCGGACTCCCTAAACACCGGGGAGCTGTTTTTT
CDR3: CSARPDSLNTGELFF

D: TRBD2
J: TRBJ2-7
V: TRBV5-1
size: NA
DNA: TGCGCCAGCAATCCCCTGGGCGGGAGCTCCTACGAGCAGTACTTC
CDR3: CASNPLGGSSYEQYF

D: TRBD1
J: TRBJ2-3
V: TRBV20-1
size: NA
DNA: TGCAGTGCTAGAACAACCCGGGACAGGGTCACAGATACGCAGTATTTT
CDR3: CSARTTRDRVTDTQYF

D: TRBD1
J: TRBJ2-3
V: TRBV7-9
size: NA
DNA: TGTGCCAGCAGCTTAGCCAGGACAGGGATAGATACGCAGTATTTT
CDR3: CASSLARTGIDTQYF

D: NA
J: TRBJ2-3
V: TRBV21-1
size: NA
DNA: TGTGCCAGCCGGAGTAAGAGGGGCGATACGCAGTATTTT
CDR3: CASRSKRGDTQYF

D: TRBD2
J: TRBJ2-1
V: TRBV4-2
size: few
DNA: TGTGCCAGCAGCCAAGAAGGACTAGCGGGAGGTTTGGATGAGCAGTTCTTC
CDR3: CASSQEGLAGGLDEQFF

D: TRBD1
J: TRBJ1-5
V: TRBV3-1
size: NA
DNA: TGTGCCAGCAGCCAAGAAGGACAGGGTAGGGGCAATCAGCCCCAGCATTTT
CDR3: CASSQEGQGRGNQPQHF

D: NA
J: TRBJ1-1
V: TRBV5-1
size: few
DNA: TGCGCCAGCAGCCACGGGACACTTAACACTGAAGCTTTCTTT
CDR3: CASSHGTLNTEAFF

D: TRBD1
J: TRBJ1-1
V: TRBV6-5
size: NA
DNA: TGTGCCAGCACGCTGAGACAGGGAACCACTGAAGCTTTCTTT
CDR3: CASTLRQGTTEAFF

D: NA
J: TRBJ2-1
V: TRBV7-2
size: NA
DNA: TGTGCCAGCAGCCTAGGGGGAGGGAGAGGTATTAATGAGCAGTTCTTC
CDR3: CASSLGGGRGINEQFF